This T cell receptor beta chain originates from a study of metastatic and nonmetastatic thyroid tumors. Study as a whole: Repertoire data that came from the blood and tumor or nodule tissue of malignant and benign thyroid patients were compared.

Original data processing: Clinicopathological groups of papillary thyroid cancer showed CDR3 differences that were used to build a distant-metastasis classifier. Using MiXCR, TCRdb reanalyzed the PCR reads. TCRdb's processing, not the study's, gives the V and J calls here. The table includes 20,000 to 30,000 clones, 15% detected once. Only a few counts were recorded for this clone. The antigen remains unidentified. Relative to the germline gene, one junction end is altered; a read error may explain this. Each patient came to thyroid surgery without any prior treatment (of any kind). Study conclusions and caveats: The study reportedly found significantly higher TCR beta diversity in malignant thyroid tumors than benign nodules, in blood and tumor.

The material sequenced was blood. This receptor was taken from a female donor with papillary thyroid cancer or a benign thyroid nodule (not recorded which). Some clones in this sample may be carry-over from other donors' samples.

The CDR3 loop reads CASINSHEQYF. The CDR3 nucleotides read TGTGCCAGCATTAACTCCCACGAGCAGTACTTC. The chain recombines TRBV2 with TRBJ2-7; D is uncertain. Germline values: CDR1 SNHLY, CDR2 FYNNEI. The CDR3 consists of 11 residues. Supplemented by reference TRBV2 and TRBJ2-7, the full variable domain reads EPEVTQTPSHQVTQMGQEVILRCVPISNHLYFYWYRQILGQKVEFLVSFYNNEISEKSEIFDDQFSVERPDGSNFTLKIRSTKLEDSAMYFCASINSHEQYFGPGTRLTVT.